This T cell receptor (beta chain) was retrieved from a study of T cell responses to AZD1222 COVID-19 vaccine. This table comes from immunoSEQ multiplex PCR, and its TCRdb copy is limited to in-frame clones, with some not included. The sample lists 100,000 to 150,000 clones; over 75% were seen once. This clonotype was obtained from an adult in good health. This specimen was peripheral blood, taken on day 0 of AZD1222 vaccination.

The CDR3: CASSFDREQYF. The CDR3 region has the DNA TGTGCCAGCAGTTTTGACAGGGAGCAGTATTTT. This chain joins TRBV12-3 or TRBV12-4 and TRBJ2-3; 7 bases line up with TRBD1. The CDR3 sequence is 11 residues long. The V segment lost 3 bases and the J segment 11 bases; nucleotides outside the gene matches: 2.